This T cell receptor (beta chain) was recovered during a study of early T cells in non-severe SARS-CoV-2 infection. TCRdb called the 5' RACE reads again in MiXCR, with one record for every CDR3 protein. This sample has 40,000 to 60,000 distinct CDR3 sequences, with about 11% found just once. V was trimmed by 4 bases and J by 7 bases, leaving 10 bases between them. CDR3 size: 13 residues. In this sample, this clonotype turned up a few times. Sequences were obtained from whole blood. The sequence derives from an adult who was a healthcare worker with PCR-confirmed SARS-CoV-2 infection or an uninfected control (not recorded which). The J gene is TRBJ2-2, the V gene TRBV12-3 or TRBV12-4; maybe TRBD2 (6 bases). The CDR3 is CASSSLAIGELFF. In nucleotides, the CDR3 is TGTGCCAGCAGTTCGCTAGCGATCGGGGAGCTGTTTTTT.